One sample yielded the 9 T cell receptor beta chains listed below, sequenced in a study of blood T cell repertoires in COVID-19. The method was immunoSEQ multiplex PCR; TCRdb's version includes in-frame clones alone and lacks a portion of them. The sample carries about 140,000 clones, roughly 80% recorded once. Sequenced input: peripheral blood. The source of these receptors is a man aged 45 to 65 with active or convalescent COVID-19.

This clone came up a few times. The chain links TRBV7-3 to TRBJ1-1; 7 bases are shared with TRBD1. CDR3 length: 14 residues. Germline V gives CDR1 SGHTA, CDR2 FQGTGA. V lost 5 bases to trimming and J lost 4 bases; unmatched junction nucleotides: 7. CDR3 loop: CASSPTGSGTEAFF. CDR3 coding DNA: TGTGCCAGCAGCCCGACAGGGTCTGGCACTGAAGCTTTCTTT.

This clone has only one observation. This sequence joins TRBV4-1 and TRBJ1-4; TRBD1 agrees at 8 bases. CDR3 size: 15 residues. J lost 6 bases, V lost 4 bases, and 7 bases had no gene match. In germline, CDR1 is MGHRA, CDR2 YSYEKL. This chain's CDR3 is CASSRGPGQDEKLFF. The CDR3, as DNA: TGCGCCAGCAGCCGGGGACCGGGACAGGATGAAAAACTGTTTTTT.

This sequence joins TRBV4-1 and TRBJ2-7; 10 bases are shared with TRBD1. The CDR3 runs to 14 residues. V was pared by 6 bases and J by 3 bases, with 5 bases of the junction left unmatched. CDR1 and CDR2 from the germline V gene are MGHRA and YSYEKL. This CDR3 is CASSQDRGVYEQYF. In nucleotides, the CDR3 is TGCGCCAGCAGTCAGGACAGGGGGGTCTACGAGCAGTACTTC.

The V and J genes are TRBV6-6 and TRBJ2-7, with 9 nucleotides matching TRBD2. The CDR3 runs to 14 residues. In germline, CDR1 is MNHNY, CDR2 SVGAGI (reference sequence). V shed 6 bases and J 6 bases; nucleotides not matched to a gene: 9. The CDR3 is CASSQIAGVSEQYF. The CDR3 DNA reads as TGTGCCAGCAGCCAAATAGCGGGAGTTTCCGAGCAGTACTTC.

V and J are TRBV5-1 and TRBJ2-5; 7 bases line up with TRBD1. The CDR3 extends over 16 amino acids. V gave up 0 bases and J gave up 2 bases; unmatched junction bases: 7. The germline V gene has CDR1 SGHRS and CDR2 YFSETQ. The CDR3 here is CASSLVWDSYQETQYF. CDR3 in DNA: TGCGCCAGCAGCTTGGTTTGGGACAGTTATCAAGAGACCCAGTACTTC.

The J gene is TRBJ1-4, the V gene TRBV24-1; possible D gene TRBD1, 5 bases. V was trimmed by 10 bases and J by 3 bases, leaving 11 bases between them. The CDR3 contains 13 residues. Germline values: CDR1 KGHDR, CDR2 SFDVKD. In nucleotides, the CDR3 is TGTGCCACTCAGGGAGGGCCTAATGAAAAACTGTTTTTT. Its protein product is CATQGGPNEKLFF.

The table lists this clone with a few counts. Other nucleotide sequences in the sample specify the same CDR3. J is TRBJ1-1 and V is TRBV12-3 or TRBV12-4; the D is unclear. V shed 1 base and J shed 5 bases, with 8 bases lying between them. The CDR3 runs to 13 residues. The CDR3 DNA reads as TGTGCCAGCAGTTTAGGGAGAGGGACTGAAGCTTTCTTT. It specifies CASSLGRGTEAFF.

V usage is TRBV7-2 and J usage is TRBJ2-7, with D possibly TRBD1 on 6 matching bases. The length of the CDR3 is 15 residues. CDR1 and CDR2 from the germline V gene are SGHTA and FQGNSA. V shed 1 base and J shed 0 bases, with 10 bases lying between them. CDR3 sequence: CASSLDGTNSYEQYF. CDR3 nucleotide sequence: TGTGCCAGCAGCTTAGACGGGACAAACTCCTACGAGCAGTACTTC.

CDR3 residues: CSVPDRGRTDTQYF. The CDR3 DNA reads as TGCAGCGTCCCGGACAGGGGGCGTACAGATACGCAGTATTTT. This sequence joins TRBV29-1 and TRBJ2-3; 11 bases agree with TRBD1. This CDR3 spans 14 amino acids. CDR1 is SQVTM and CDR2 is ANQGSEA in the germline V gene. The junction had 5 bases not matched to a gene; V was cut back by 6 bases and J by 3 bases.